The rows below give T cell receptor beta chains drawn from one sample of a study of blood T cell repertoires in COVID-19. Method: immunoSEQ multiplex PCR; TCRdb's copy keeps in-frame clones and lacks some. The data contain 100,000 to 120,000 clones, more than 70% of them singletons. Sequencing was performed on peripheral blood. These receptors came from a woman between 50 and 59 years old with acute or convalescent COVID-19. Each CDR3 is given with its conserved first and last residue. A D gene is named only where the DNA matches it firmly. Not every row has a clone size; where given, it reads once, few, many or a size class.

v_call,j_call,d_call,clone_size,cdr3_aa,cdr3_nt
TRBV5-1,TRBJ2-3,-,-,CASSPLASTDTQYF,TGCGCCAGCTCGCCGTTAGCGAGCACAGATACGCAGTATTTT
TRBV13,TRBJ1-1,-,-,CASSRGIGNTEAFF,TGTGCCAGCAGCCGAGGCATCGGGAACACTGAAGCTTTCTTT
TRBV18,TRBJ2-3,-,-,CASSTQGTSGTDTQYF,TGTGCCAGCTCTACACAGGGAACTAGCGGCACAGATACGCAGTATTTT
TRBV6-5,TRBJ2-5,-,-,CASSYQGQTQYF,TGTGCCAGCAGTTACCAGGGTCAGACCCAGTACTTC
TRBV4-2,TRBJ2-5,TRBD2,-,CASSQDGIAGVGLQETQYF,TGTGCCAGCAGCCAAGATGGGATAGCGGGGGTTGGCCTCCAAGAGACCCAGTACTTC
TRBV6-5,TRBJ1-3,-,-,CASTTGSSGHTIYF,TGTGCCAGTACCACCGGGAGCTCGGGACACACCATATATTTT
TRBV6-6,TRBJ1-2,-,-,CASSPGGGNYGYTF,TGTGCCAGCAGTCCCGGGGGAGGGAACTATGGCTACACCTTC
TRBV20-1,TRBJ2-5,TRBD1,-,CSASTGQGRETQYF,TGCAGTGCTAGTACGGGACAGGGGCGAGAGACCCAGTACTTC
TRBV5-1,TRBJ2-1,TRBD1,-,CASSSAGGGQADEQFF,TGCGCCAGCAGCTCCGCAGGGGGTGGGCAGGCAGATGAGCAGTTCTTC
TRBV27,TRBJ2-7,TRBD2,-,CASGREVTYF,TGTGCCAGCGGGCGGGAGGTTACGTACTTC
TRBV7-9,TRBJ2-2,TRBD2,-,CASSLYLAGGRWTGELFF,TGTGCCAGCAGCTTATATCTTGCGGGAGGGCGGTGGACCGGGGAGCTGTTTTTT
TRBV28,TRBJ2-6,TRBD1,-,CASTKRTGGISGANVLTF,TGTGCCAGCACCAAAAGGACAGGGGGCATCTCTGGGGCCAACGTCCTGACTTTC
TRBV3-1/TRBV3-2,TRBJ2-7,-,-,CASSLESGEQYF,TGTGCCAGCAGCCTCGAGAGCGGCGAGCAGTACTTC
TRBV7-2,TRBJ2-1,-,-,CASSPSGVRSYNEQFF,TGTGCCAGCAGCCCCTCCGGGGTCCGCTCCTACAATGAGCAGTTCTTC
TRBV21-1,TRBJ2-5,-,-,CASEGLETQYF,TGTGCCAGCGAGGGCCTGGAGACCCAGTACTTC
TRBV7-9,TRBJ2-1,TRBD2,-,CASSLISGSSNEQFF,TGTGCCAGCAGCCTCATCAGCGGGAGTTCCAATGAGCAGTTCTTC
TRBV2,TRBJ1-2,-,-,CASTYEVPGYTF,TGTGCCAGCACCTACGAGGTCCCTGGCTACACCTTC
TRBV5-1,TRBJ2-3,TRBD2,-,CASSKSSAGGVSTDTQYF,TGCGCCAGCAGTAAGAGTTCGGCGGGAGGGGTTAGCACAGATACGCAGTATTTT
TRBV27,TRBJ2-2,-,-,CASSKRLENTGELFF,TGTGCCAGCAGTAAAAGACTAGAAAACACCGGGGAGCTGTTTTTT
TRBV28,TRBJ2-1,TRBD1,-,CASSLLRDRGYNEQFF,TGTGCCAGCAGTTTATTAAGGGACAGGGGGTACAATGAGCAGTTCTTC
TRBV6-6,TRBJ2-7,TRBD2,-,CASSTQREARTYEQYF,TGTGCCAGCAGTACCCAGCGGGAGGCCCGAACCTACGAGCAGTACTTC
TRBV5-6,TRBJ2-7,-,-,CASSRAPGGSYEQYF,TGTGCCAGCAGCCGTGCCCCCGGAGGCTCCTACGAGCAGTACTTC
TRBV27,TRBJ1-1,TRBD1,-,CASSLHRQGGTEAFF,TGTGCCAGCAGTTTACACCGACAGGGTGGGACTGAAGCTTTCTTT
TRBV2,TRBJ2-3,-,-,CASSESRSTDTQYF,TGTGCCAGCAGTGAATCCAGGAGCACAGATACGCAGTATTTT
TRBV5-1,TRBJ1-2,-,few,CASSLADSYGYTF,TGCGCCAGCAGCTTGGCCGACAGTTATGGCTACACCTTC
TRBV3-1/TRBV3-2,TRBJ2-6,TRBD1,once,CASSLGGQGLSYSGANVLTF,TGTGCCAGCAGCCTTGGGGGACAGGGTTTAAGTTACTCTGGGGCCAACGTCCTGACTTTC
TRBV15,TRBJ1-6,TRBD1,-,CATQLDRGLSPLHF,TGTGCCACCCAACTGGACAGGGGGCTTTCACCCCTCCACTTT
TRBV10-3,TRBJ2-3,TRBD1,-,CAISTGQGPSDTQYF,TGTGCCATCAGTACGGGACAGGGGCCCTCAGATACGCAGTATTTT
TRBV3-1/TRBV3-2,TRBJ2-2,-,-,CASSPRDLANTGELFF,TGTGCCAGCAGCCCCCGGGATCTCGCGAACACCGGGGAGCTGTTTTTT
TRBV7-2,TRBJ2-3,-,-,CASSKLAATSTDTQYF,TGTGCCAGCAGCAAACTAGCAGCCACTAGCACAGATACGCAGTATTTT
TRBV29-1,TRBJ2-2,TRBD1,once,CSVGSARGQVGELFF,TGCAGCGTTGGTAGCGCCAGGGGGCAGGTTGGGGAGCTGTTTTTT
TRBV19,TRBJ2-1,TRBD1,once,CATATGGNEQFF,TGTGCCACCGCGACAGGGGGCAATGAGCAGTTCTTC
TRBV4-2,TRBJ2-7,TRBD2,-,CASSQLAGAANEQYF,TGTGCCAGCAGCCAACTAGCGGGAGCGGCCAACGAGCAGTACTTC
TRBV9,TRBJ2-1,TRBD2,once,CASSADQGLLGDEQFF,TGTGCCAGCAGCGCAGACCAGGGACTACTTGGCGATGAGCAGTTCTTC
TRBV11-3,TRBJ2-1,TRBD2,-,CASSLVGSGGLYNEQFF,TGTGCCAGCAGCTTAGTCGGTAGCGGGGGGCTCTACAATGAGCAGTTCTTC
TRBV2,TRBJ1-6,TRBD1,-,CASMLNQGQGVSPLHF,TGTGCCAGCATGCTAAACCAGGGACAGGGGGTTTCACCCCTCCACTTT
TRBV11-2,TRBJ1-4,TRBD1,once,CASTPTDRGGEKLFF,TGTGCCAGCACCCCTACGGACAGGGGGGGGGAAAAACTGTTTTTT
TRBV11-2,TRBJ1-1,-,-,CASSPRRGTEAFF,TGTGCCAGCAGCCCCAGGAGAGGGACTGAAGCTTTCTTT
TRBV14,TRBJ2-2,-,-,CASSQEETGELFF,TGTGCCAGCAGCCAAGAAGAGACCGGGGAGCTGTTTTTT
TRBV19,TRBJ2-5,TRBD2,few,CASSIHMLAGDFLTLRQETQYF,TGTGCCAGTAGTATACATATGCTAGCGGGAGATTTTTTGACGCTGAGACAAGAGACCCAGTACTTC
TRBV6-5,TRBJ1-6,-,-,CASSPSFGTNSPLHF,TGTGCCAGCAGTCCCTCATTCGGGACAAATTCACCCCTCCACTTT
TRBV5-1,TRBJ1-3,-,-,CASSQSGADTIYF,TGCGCCAGCAGCCAATCTGGGGCGGACACCATATATTTT
TRBV19,TRBJ2-5,TRBD1,-,CASSPRRDSQETQYF,TGTGCCAGTAGCCCCCGCCGGGACAGCCAAGAGACCCAGTACTTC
TRBV21-1,TRBJ1-6,-,-,CASSRTVYISYNSPLHF,TGTGCCAGCAGCAGGACAGTCTATATCTCCTATAATTCACCCCTCCACTTT
TRBV3-1/TRBV3-2,TRBJ2-3,TRBD2,few,CASSQRAGARTDTQYF,TGTGCCAGCAGCCAAAGGGCGGGAGCGCGCACAGATACGCAGTATTTT
TRBV7-9,TRBJ2-5,-,-,CASSPRRTETQYF,TGTGCCAGCAGCCCCCGGAGGACGGAGACCCAGTACTTC
TRBV6-5,TRBJ2-1,-,-,CASSRTVEQFF,TGTGCCAGCAGTCGGACAGTCGAGCAGTTCTTC
TRBV15,TRBJ1-2,-,-,CATSRDLKRGDDFGYTF,TGTGCCACCAGCAGAGACCTAAAACGGGGGGACGACTTTGGCTACACCTTC
TRBV19,TRBJ1-1,-,-,CASSIHDRSADEAFF,TGTGCCAGTAGTATCCACGACAGGTCCGCGGATGAAGCTTTCTTT
TRBV28,TRBJ1-2,-,-,CASSFPLRADYGYTF,TGTGCCAGCAGTTTCCCCTTGAGGGCCGACTATGGCTACACCTTC
TRBV5-1,TRBJ2-1,-,-,CASSLAERRGEQFF,TGCGCCAGCAGCTTGGCTGAGAGGAGGGGTGAGCAGTTCTTC
TRBV28,TRBJ2-1,TRBD2,once,CASSSSGSGDNEQFF,TGTGCCAGCAGTTCCAGCGGGAGCGGAGACAATGAGCAGTTCTTC
TRBV7-2,TRBJ1-2,-,-,CASSLGPGGSYGYTF,TGTGCCAGCAGCTTAGGGCCCGGGGGGAGCTATGGCTACACCTTC
TRBV2,TRBJ1-1,-,-,CASSERRKTPNTEAFF,TGTGCCAGCAGTGAAAGGAGGAAGACACCGAACACTGAAGCTTTCTTT
TRBV3-1/TRBV3-2,TRBJ1-2,-,-,CASSQVPGYGYTF,TGTGCCAGCAGCCAAGTTCCGGGATATGGCTACACCTTC
TRBV18,TRBJ2-5,-,-,CASSLNRDQAQYF,TGTGCCAGCTCACTCAACAGGGACCAGGCCCAGTACTTC
TRBV5-1,TRBJ2-5,TRBD1,few,CASSPKGTGEEETQYF,TGCGCCAGCAGCCCGAAAGGGACAGGGGAGGAAGAGACCCAGTACTTC
TRBV7-9,TRBJ2-5,-,-,CASTRGEETQYF,TGTGCCAGCACCAGGGGGGAGGAGACCCAGTACTTC
TRBV28,TRBJ1-1,-,-,CASSIPRVNTEAFF,TGTGCCAGCAGCATCCCCAGGGTGAACACTGAAGCTTTCTTT